Listed below are T cell receptor beta chains from one sample, sequenced in a study of cytomegalovirus exposure and HLA in healthy donors. Here immunoSEQ multiplex PCR was the method, and the copy in TCRdb shows in-frame clones only, minus some. The sample includes 120,000 or so clones, 86% seen only once; the top ten take more than 1.5%. The sample consisted of PBMCs. These receptors originate from a man aged 40-49 years in good health and CMV-seronegative. CDR3s include the opening cysteine and the closing phenylalanine or tryptophan. The D gene is left open where the match is weak. Clone size is shown for a subset of rows, as once, few, many or a class of expanded clone.

>.|.|TRBJ1-2|TRBV6-5
TGTGCCAGCAGCCAGGACAGCGCTAACTATGGCTACACCTTC
CASSQDSANYGYTF
>.|.|TRBJ1-1|TRBV5-4
TGTGCCAGCAGCTTGATTGCAGGGGATTACACTGAAGCTTTCTTT
CASSLIAGDYTEAFF
>.|.|TRBJ1-1|TRBV18
TGTGCCAGCTCACCAGGGCTAAACACTGAAGCTTTCTTT
CASSPGLNTEAFF
>.|few|TRBJ1-5|TRBV2
TGTGCCAGCAGTGAACTGGGGGCGGCCACATATCAGCCCCAGCATTTT
CASSELGAATYQPQHF
>.|once|TRBJ2-7|TRBV7-9
TGTGCCAGCAGCAGAGACAGGGAGCAGTACTTC
CASSRDREQYF
>.|.|TRBJ1-1|TRBV11-1
TGTGCCAGCAGCCGACGGGGACAGAACACTGAAGCTTTCTTT
CASSRRGQNTEAFF
>.|.|TRBJ2-3|TRBV25-1
TGTGCCAGCAGTGTAGGCCGGGGATGGCGGGGAGAGGCAGATACGCAGTATTTT
CASSVGRGWRGEADTQYF
>.|.|TRBJ1-3|TRBV6-5
TGTGCCAGCAGTTCGGACCCCGGGAACACTGGAAACACCATATATTTT
CASSSDPGNTGNTIYF
>.|few|TRBJ2-7|TRBV5-1
TGCGCCAGCAGCTTGGATGGACAGCATGCTGTGGAGCAGTACTTC
CASSLDGQHAVEQYF
>.|.|TRBJ2-2|TRBV7-7
TGTGCCAGCAGCTCCGACGACAGGAACACCGGGGAGCTGTTTTTT
CASSSDDRNTGELFF
>TRBD1|once|TRBJ1-4|TRBV6-1
TGTGCCAGCAGTGTCGACAGGGCTAATGAAAAACTGTTTTTT
CASSVDRANEKLFF
>TRBD1|.|TRBJ1-2|TRBV19
TGTGCCAGTAGTGGGACCCGGGACAGGTACTTC
CASSGTRDRYF
>.|.|TRBJ1-1|TRBV11-1
TGTGCCAGCAGCTTATCTATGAACACTGAAGCTTTCTTT
CASSLSMNTEAFF
>.|.|TRBJ2-5|TRBV18
TGTGCCAGCTCACCCAGTGGTGAGACCCAGTACTTC
CASSPSGETQYF
>TRBD1|.|TRBJ1-2|TRBV7-9
TGTGCCAGCAGCTTAGGGTTTGGGACAGGGTATGGCTACACTTTC
CASSLGFGTGYGYTF
>TRBD2|.|TRBJ2-5|TRBV15
TGTGCCACCAGCAGAGCCGGGAGGGAAGAGACCCAGTACTTC
CATSRAGREETQYF
>.|.|TRBJ1-5|TRBV10-3
TGTGCCATCAGTGTGGGGACAACGAATCAGCCCCAGCATTTT
CAISVGTTNQPQHF
>TRBD2|once|TRBJ2-5|TRBV2
TGTGCCAGCAGACGACTAGCGGGGGGTACCCAAGAGACCCAGTACTTC
CASRRLAGGTQETQYF
>.|.|TRBJ2-1|TRBV9
TGTGCCAGCAGCGTAGGGGCAGACAATGAGCAGTTCTTC
CASSVGADNEQFF
>TRBD1|.|TRBJ2-7|TRBV5-1
TGCGCCAGCAGCACCGGGACAGGGGTCTCCTACGAGCAGTACTTC
CASSTGTGVSYEQYF
>TRBD1|.|TRBJ1-2|TRBV6-6
TGTGCCAGCGGGGTGGGACAGGGGGGATCTAACTATGGCTACACCTTC
CASGVGQGGSNYGYTF
>.|few|TRBJ1-2|TRBV29-1
TGCAGCGTTGAGATGCCCGGGGGCTACACCTTC
CSVEMPGGYTF
>.|few|TRBJ2-4|TRBV7-3
TGTGCCAGCAGCTTAACAGGACAGCTAGCCAAAAACATTCAGTACTTC
CASSLTGQLAKNIQYF
>.|.|TRBJ1-6|TRBV28
TGTGCCAGCAGTGCTCTAGGCGGGTGGAATTCACCCCTCCACTTT
CASSALGGWNSPLHF
>.|few|TRBJ1-1|TRBV5-1
TGCGCCAGCAGCTTAATCGCAGGGATGAACACTGAAGCTTTCTTT
CASSLIAGMNTEAFF
>TRBD1|few|TRBJ2-5|TRBV5-1
TGCGCCAGCAGCTCCGTGACAGGGAACAAAGAGACCCAGTACTTC
CASSSVTGNKETQYF
>.|.|TRBJ1-2|TRBV7-2
TGTGCCAGCAGCCGGGGTGGACAGAGCTATGGCTACACCTTC
CASSRGGQSYGYTF
>.|.|TRBJ1-1|TRBV5-1
TGCGCCAGCACCGCAGGGAACACTGAAGCTTTCTTT
CASTAGNTEAFF
>.|once|TRBJ1-6|TRBV27
TGTGCCAGCAGTCCCTACCACGGACAGAATTATAATTCACCCCTCCACTTT
CASSPYHGQNYNSPLHF
>.|once|TRBJ2-5|TRBV6-5
TGTGCCAGCAGTCTCGGACAGACCAAGTACTTC
CASSLGQTKYF
>.|.|TRBJ2-7|TRBV7-3
TGTGCCCCCCCCCTGGGGACACCCGAAGAGATCTACGAGCAGTACTTC
CAPPLGTPEEIYEQYF